This entry lists 7 T cell receptor beta chains sequenced from one sample in a study of regulatory T cells in long-lasting Graves disease. Documented time point: persistent/refractory GD, antithyroid drugs over 5 years with positive TRAb. Extracted RNA from PBMCs served as the source of the TCR library. Building of the TCR beta libraries involved iRepertoire HTBI primers and Arm-PCR of CDR3 regions. Using its own MiXCR run on the multiplex PCR reads, TCRdb lists one record per CDR3 protein. The sample lists around 460,000 distinct CDR3 sequences, roughly 21% occurring once. Specimen: peripheral blood mononuclear cells (PBMCs), collected when the disease was refractory, from a patient treated with antithyroid drugs. Receptors originate from a female donor with Graves disease.

This clonotype was counted ten times or more. This chain joins TRBV28 and TRBJ1-1; D is perhaps TRBD1 (5 bases). The CDR3 is 15 residues long. V was shortened by 6 bases and J by 1 base, with 15 bases between the two germline ends. CDR1 MDHEN and CDR2 SYDVKM come from the germline V gene. The CDR3 reads CASSSPAGTNTEAFF. CDR3 in DNA: TGTGCCAGCAGCTCCCCCGCAGGGACGAACACTGAAGCTTTCTTT.

V usage is TRBV12-3 or TRBV12-4 and J usage is TRBJ2-1, with 7 bases fitting TRBD2. The J segment lost 8 bases and the V segment lost 3 bases, leaving 1 base of the junction unmatched. The length of the CDR3 is 12 residues. CDR3 loop: CASSFGGYEQFF. The CDR3 nucleotides read TGTGCCAGCAGTTTCGGGGGGTATGAGCAGTTCTTC.

The chain links TRBV24-1 to TRBJ1-1, with 9 bases that match TRBD1. The CDR3 covers 16 residues. V lost 2 bases, J lost 3 bases, and 6 bases stayed unmatched. The germline gives CDR1 KGHDR, CDR2 SFDVKD. The chain's CDR3 is CATSDSRTGEDTEAFF. CDR3 bases: TGTGCCACCAGTGATTCCCGGACAGGGGAGGACACTGAAGCTTTCTTT.

A remark on this clonotype: At one end the junction does not follow the germline gene, possibly because of a read error. The chain links TRBV18 to TRBJ2-5, with TRBD1 as a possible D gene (6 bases). The CDR3 has 15 residues. The germline gives CDR1 KGHSH, CDR2 LQKENI. The CDR3 DNA sequence: TGTACCAGCTCACCGGACAGATCGTACCAAGAGACCCAGTACTTC. It specifies CTSSPDRSYQETQYF.

This clonotype was detected only a few times. A clone one base away is much larger, so this may be a read error. The chain is built from TRBV2 and TRBJ1-5; D uncertain. The CDR3 totals 12 residues. V was clipped by 5 bases and J by 7 bases, with 9 bases between them. From germline, CDR1 is SNHLY and CDR2 FYNNEI. The CDR3 region is CASSPGSQPQHF. CDR3 coding DNA: TGTGCCAGCAGTCCCGGCAGCCAGCCCCAGCATTTT.

This clonotype came up a few times. The chain combines TRBV19 with TRBJ1-2; D ambiguous. The CDR3 is 13 residues long. Germline lookup yields CDR1 LNHDA and CDR2 SQIVND (reference sequence). V shed 3 bases and J shed 4 bases, with 9 bases lying between them. The CDR3 nucleotides are TGTGCCAGTAGTATCCTGGAAGGCTATGGCTACACCTTC. Translation gives CASSILEGYGYTF.

This clonotype came up a few times. This chain joins TRBV12-3 or TRBV12-4 and TRBJ1-2; D is uncertain. This CDR3 spans 15 amino acids. V was pared by 4 bases and J by 4 bases, with 16 bases between. CDR3 bases: TGTGCCAGCAGTTCGACCCGACGAGCTCTCTATGGCTACACCTTC. Encoded protein: CASSSTRRALYGYTF.